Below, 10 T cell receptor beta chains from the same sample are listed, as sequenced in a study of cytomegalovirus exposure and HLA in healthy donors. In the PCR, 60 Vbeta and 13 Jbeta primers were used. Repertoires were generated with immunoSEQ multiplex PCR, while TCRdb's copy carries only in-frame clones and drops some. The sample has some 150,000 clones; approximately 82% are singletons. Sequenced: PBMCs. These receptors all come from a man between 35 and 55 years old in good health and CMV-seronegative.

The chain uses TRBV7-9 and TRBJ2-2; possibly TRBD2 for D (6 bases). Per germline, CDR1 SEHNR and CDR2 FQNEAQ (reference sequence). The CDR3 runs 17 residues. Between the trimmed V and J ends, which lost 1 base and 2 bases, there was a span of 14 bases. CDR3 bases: TGTGCCAGCAGCTTAGTAGCCGGGACTCCAAACACCGGGGAGCTGTTTTTT. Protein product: CASSLVAGTPNTGELFF. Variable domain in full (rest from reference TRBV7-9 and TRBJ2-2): DTGVSQNPRHKITKRGQNVTFRCDPISEHNRLYWYRQTLGQGPEFLTYFQNEAQLEKSRLLSDRFSAERPKGSFSTLEIQRTEQGDSAMYLCASSLVAGTPNTGELFFGEGSRLTVL.

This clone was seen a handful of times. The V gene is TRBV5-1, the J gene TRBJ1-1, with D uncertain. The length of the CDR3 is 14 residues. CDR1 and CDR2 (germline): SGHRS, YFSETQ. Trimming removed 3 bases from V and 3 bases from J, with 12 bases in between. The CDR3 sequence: CASSYPPGDTEAFF. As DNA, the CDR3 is TGCGCCAGCAGCTATCCCCCTGGAGACACTGAAGCTTTCTTT. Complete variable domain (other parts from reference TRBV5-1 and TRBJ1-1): KAGVTQTPRYLIKTRGQQVTLSCSPISGHRSVSWYQQTPGQGLQFLFEYFSETQRNKGNFPGRFSGRQFSNSRSEMNVSTLELGDSALYLCASSYPPGDTEAFFGQGTRLTVV.

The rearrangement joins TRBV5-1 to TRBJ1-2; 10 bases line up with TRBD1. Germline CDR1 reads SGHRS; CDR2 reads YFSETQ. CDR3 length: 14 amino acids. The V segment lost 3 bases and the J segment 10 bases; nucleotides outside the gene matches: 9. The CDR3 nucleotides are TGCGCCAGCAGCTCCTGGGACAGGGGCTTCGTCTACACCTTC. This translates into CASSSWDRGFVYTF.

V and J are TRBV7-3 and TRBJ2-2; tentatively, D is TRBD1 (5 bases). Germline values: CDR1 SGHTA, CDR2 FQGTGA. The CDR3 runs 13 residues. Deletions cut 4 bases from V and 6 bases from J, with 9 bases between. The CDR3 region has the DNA TGTGCCAGCAGCTCGCAGGGTCCCGGGGAGCTGTTTTTT. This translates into CASSSQGPGELFF.

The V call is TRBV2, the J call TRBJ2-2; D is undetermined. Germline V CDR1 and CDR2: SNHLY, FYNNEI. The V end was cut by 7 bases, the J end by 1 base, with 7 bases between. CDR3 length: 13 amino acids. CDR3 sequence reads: CASKSENTGELFF. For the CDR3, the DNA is TGTGCCAGCAAATCAGAGAACACCGGGGAGCTGTTTTTT.

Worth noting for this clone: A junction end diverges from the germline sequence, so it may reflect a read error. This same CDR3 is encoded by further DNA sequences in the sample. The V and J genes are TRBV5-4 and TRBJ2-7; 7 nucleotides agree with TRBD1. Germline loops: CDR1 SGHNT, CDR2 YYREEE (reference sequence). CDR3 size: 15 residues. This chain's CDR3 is CASKKEGGTYGEQYF. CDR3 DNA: TGCGCCAGCAAAAAGGAAGGGGGCACTTATGGCGAGCAGTACTTC.

The CDR3 region is CASSPLTPTYGYTF. The CDR3 DNA sequence: TGTGCCAGCAGCCCCCTTACACCCACCTATGGCTACACCTTC. The rearrangement joins TRBV14 to TRBJ1-2; D not certain. V was trimmed by 4 bases and J by 4 bases, leaving 13 bases between them. This CDR3 is 14 amino acids long. Germline V gene data show CDR1 as SGHDN and CDR2 as FVKESK.

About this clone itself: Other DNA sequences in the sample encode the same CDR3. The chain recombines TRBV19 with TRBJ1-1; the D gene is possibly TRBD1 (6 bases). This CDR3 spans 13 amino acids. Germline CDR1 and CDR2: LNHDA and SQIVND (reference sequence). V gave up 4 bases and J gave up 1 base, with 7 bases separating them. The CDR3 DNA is TGTGCCAGTAGTACGACAGGGAACACTGAAGCTTTCTTT. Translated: CASSTTGNTEAFF.

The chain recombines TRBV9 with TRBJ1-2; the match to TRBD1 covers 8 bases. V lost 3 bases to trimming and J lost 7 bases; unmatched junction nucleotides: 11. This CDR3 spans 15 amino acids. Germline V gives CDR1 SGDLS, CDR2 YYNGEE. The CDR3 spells CASSEEGQGAGGYTF. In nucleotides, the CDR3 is TGTGCCAGCAGCGAGGAGGGGCAGGGGGCTGGTGGCTACACCTTC.

The chain's CDR3 is CASSVATGGSEQYF. The CDR3 coding sequence is TGTGCCAGCAGCGTAGCTACAGGAGGGTCCGAGCAGTACTTC. This rearrangement joins TRBV9 to TRBJ2-5; D might be TRBD2 (6 bases). The J call is doubtful: the DNA matches TRBJ2-7 better. CDR3 length: 14 amino acids. Germline V CDR1 and CDR2: SGDLS, YYNGEE.